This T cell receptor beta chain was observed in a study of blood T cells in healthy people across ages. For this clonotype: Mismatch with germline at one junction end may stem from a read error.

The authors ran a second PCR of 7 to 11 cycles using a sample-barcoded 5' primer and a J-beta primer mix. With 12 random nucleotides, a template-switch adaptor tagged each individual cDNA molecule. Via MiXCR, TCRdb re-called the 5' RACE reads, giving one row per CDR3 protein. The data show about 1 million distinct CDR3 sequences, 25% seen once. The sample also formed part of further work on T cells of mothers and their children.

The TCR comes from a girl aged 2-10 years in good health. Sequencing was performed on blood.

The CDR3 protein is CSDRDIGRSYGYTF. The CDR3, as DNA: TGCAGTGATAGAGACATAGGGAGGAGCTATGGCTACACCTTC. This chain connects TRBV20-1 to TRBJ1-2; D is ambiguous. The CDR3 is made up of 14 amino acids. Germline V gene lookup returns CDR1 DFQATT and CDR2 SNEGSKA (reference sequence).